This is a list of T cell receptor beta chains from one sample in a study of molecular identifiers for immune sequencing clone quantification. TCRdb reprocessed the PCR reads via MiXCR and lists one record per CDR3 protein. The table shows about 320,000 distinct CDR3 sequences, with about 20% occurring only once. Sequencing was done on a sample of naive CD8+ T cells from blood, with Jurkat cell RNA spiked in. All receptors derive from a human donor in good health. Some libraries in this study had Jurkat cell RNA spiked in. Each CDR3 is given with its conserved first and last residue. A D gene is named only where the DNA matches it firmly.

j_call: TRBJ2-5
d_call: -
v_call: TRBV13
cdr3_aa: CASSLVFSKQETQYF

j_call: TRBJ1-5
d_call: -
v_call: TRBV9
cdr3_aa: CASREPLTRGGNQPQHF

j_call: TRBJ2-3
d_call: -
v_call: TRBV25-1
cdr3_aa: CASTIQGGGQYF

j_call: TRBJ1-1
d_call: -
v_call: TRBV4-1
cdr3_aa: CASSQVHGSGTEAFF

j_call: TRBJ1-1
d_call: -
v_call: TRBV27
cdr3_aa: CASSLMAGNTEAFF

j_call: TRBJ2-4
d_call: -
v_call: TRBV20-1
cdr3_aa: CSASPGAGDPKNIQYF

j_call: TRBJ2-7
d_call: -
v_call: TRBV27
cdr3_aa: CASSLGLGEQYF

j_call: TRBJ1-1
d_call: TRBD1
v_call: TRBV7-9
cdr3_aa: CASSSSDRDNTEAFF

j_call: TRBJ2-3
d_call: TRBD1
v_call: TRBV9
cdr3_aa: CASSVTGAASDTQYF

j_call: TRBJ2-3
d_call: -
v_call: TRBV7-9
cdr3_aa: CASSLVPGVVDTQYF

j_call: TRBJ2-7
d_call: -
v_call: TRBV29-1
cdr3_aa: CSVEDPSYEQYF

j_call: TRBJ1-5
d_call: -
v_call: TRBV12-5
cdr3_aa: CAGYQPQHF

j_call: TRBJ2-2
d_call: -
v_call: TRBV19
cdr3_aa: CASGRTMQNTGELFF

j_call: TRBJ1-1
d_call: -
v_call: TRBV6-2/TRBV6-3
cdr3_aa: CATDRILRGPAEAFF

j_call: TRBJ2-3
d_call: TRBD2
v_call: TRBV12-5
cdr3_aa: CASGFPSSGGPTDTQYF

j_call: TRBJ1-5
d_call: TRBD1
v_call: TRBV12-3/TRBV12-4
cdr3_aa: CASSRTGGFDQPQHF

j_call: TRBJ2-7
d_call: TRBD2
v_call: TRBV20-1
cdr3_aa: CSVRGLAEYEQYF

j_call: TRBJ2-5
d_call: -
v_call: TRBV5-5
cdr3_aa: CASSSPGLQETQYF

j_call: TRBJ1-1
d_call: -
v_call: TRBV4-2
cdr3_aa: CASSQDSGPNTEAFF

j_call: TRBJ2-7
d_call: TRBD1
v_call: TRBV5-5
cdr3_aa: CASSLWDRNYEQYF

j_call: TRBJ2-7
d_call: -
v_call: TRBV28
cdr3_aa: CASSPPKHEQYF

j_call: TRBJ2-1
d_call: -
v_call: TRBV7-2
cdr3_aa: CASSLYVRYANNEQFF

j_call: TRBJ1-4
d_call: TRBD1
v_call: TRBV19
cdr3_aa: CASNGQDEKLFF

j_call: -
d_call: -
v_call: TRBV5-6
cdr3_aa: CASSLVQSYEQFF

j_call: TRBJ2-3
d_call: TRBD2
v_call: TRBV7-6
cdr3_aa: CASSFLSGGVPDTQYF

j_call: TRBJ2-3
d_call: -
v_call: TRBV6-2/TRBV6-3
cdr3_aa: CASSRLVRNTQYF

j_call: TRBJ1-1
d_call: -
v_call: TRBV2
cdr3_aa: CASSEFQANTEAFF

j_call: TRBJ2-7
d_call: -
v_call: TRBV19
cdr3_aa: CASKGGSEQYF

j_call: TRBJ2-7
d_call: TRBD2
v_call: TRBV5-6
cdr3_aa: CASSLLGPSGHAYEQYF

j_call: TRBJ1-5
d_call: -
v_call: TRBV21-1
cdr3_aa: CASTQDPGECSNQPQHF

j_call: TRBJ2-1
d_call: -
v_call: TRBV27
cdr3_aa: CASSSREKSYNEQFF

j_call: TRBJ2-5
d_call: -
v_call: TRBV7-9
cdr3_aa: CASSLGGRVAETQYF

j_call: TRBJ2-7
d_call: TRBD2
v_call: TRBV6-6
cdr3_aa: CASGGGPLYEQYF

j_call: TRBJ2-3
d_call: TRBD2
v_call: TRBV7-3
cdr3_aa: CASSSPLSGSTDTQYF

j_call: TRBJ2-2
d_call: -
v_call: TRBV11-2
cdr3_aa: CASSYPLGRDTGELFF